The sequence of this T cell receptor (beta chain) was determined in a study of spatial heterogeneity in lung cancer. This clonotype is medium-sized in the sample. The germline V gene encodes CDR1 SEHNR and CDR2 FQNEAQ (reference sequence). The CDR3 length is 14 residues. V gave up 6 bases and J gave up 3 bases, with 12 bases separating them. The time point: sample taken at primary tumor resection. A single record per CDR3 protein comes from TCRdb applying MiXCR to the 5' RACE reads. The sample yields 3,200 or so distinct CDR3 sequences, roughly 3% seen once. Sequencing used normal lung tissue next to the tumor, obtained at surgery. This rearrangement joins TRBV7-9 to TRBJ1-5; weak D call: TRBD1 (6 bases). This TCR came from a female donor with early-stage non-small cell lung cancer. CDR3 DNA: TGTGCCAGCAGTTCGGACAGCACCAATCAGCCCCAGCATTTT. Translating it yields CASSSDSTNQPQHF.